This T cell receptor (beta chain) emerged from a study of T cell clones after liver transplantation. Study-wide background: Immunosuppression withdrawal was tried within 2 years after liver transplantation in this trial. TCRbeta sequencing after a pre-transplant mixed lymphocyte reaction identified graft-donor-reactive clones, later tracked in post-transplant blood. Study-level findings and limits: A larger donor-reactive than third-party decline suggested partial antigen-specific deletion.

In the case of this clone: The antigen is unknown.

This CDR3 region has 16 residues. Trimming removed 0 bases at V and 2 bases at J, with 14 bases between. CDR1 is SGHDN, CDR2 FVKESK, per germline. Assay used: immunoSEQ multiplex PCR; TCRdb lists only in-frame clones, some missing. The sample has roughly 20,000 clones, about 94% seen once. This chain joins TRBV14 and TRBJ2-7, with D maybe TRBD1 (6 bases). Source: CD8+ T cells from blood, taken less than 27 months after liver transplant. The sequence derives from a human patient who received a liver transplant. The T cells may come from the graft donor. The CDR3 sequence: CASSQDLDSPPYEQYF. CDR3 coding DNA: TGTGCCAGCAGCCAAGACCTGGACAGTCCCCCCTACGAGCAGTACTTC.